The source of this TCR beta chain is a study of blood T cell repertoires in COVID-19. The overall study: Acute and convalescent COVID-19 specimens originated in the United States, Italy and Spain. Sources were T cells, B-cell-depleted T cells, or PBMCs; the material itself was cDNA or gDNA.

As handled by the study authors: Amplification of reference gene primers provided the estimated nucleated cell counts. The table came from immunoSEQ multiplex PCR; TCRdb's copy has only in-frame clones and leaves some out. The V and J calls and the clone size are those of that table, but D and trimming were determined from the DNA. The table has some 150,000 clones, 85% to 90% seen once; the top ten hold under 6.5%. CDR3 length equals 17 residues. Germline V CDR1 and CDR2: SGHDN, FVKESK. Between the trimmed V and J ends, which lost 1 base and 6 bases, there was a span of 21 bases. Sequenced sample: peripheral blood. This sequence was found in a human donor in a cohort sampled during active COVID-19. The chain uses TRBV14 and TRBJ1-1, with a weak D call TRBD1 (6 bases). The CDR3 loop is CASSQVAVGGGLAEAFF. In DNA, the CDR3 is TGTGCCAGCAGCCAAGTGGCGGTTGGGGGGGGGCTTGCTGAAGCTTTCTTT.